This T cell receptor beta chain appears in the sequencing data of a study of T cell responses to AZD1222 COVID-19 vaccine (dated by TCRdb to about 2021). As for the study more broadly: AZD1222 recipients given second doses at about 4 weeks or at about 12 weeks were pooled, since spike-specific TCR depth and breadth were not found to differ between the two schedules. TCR sequencing covered approximately 230 trial participants: approximately 200 given two doses of AZD1222 and 26 given two doses of MenACWY control vaccine. Enrollment into the trials was organized by age into subgroups of 18-55, 56-69 and 70-plus years, and those subgroups contained 148, 28 and 57 TCR-sequenced participants, respectively. What the work shows at the level of the full study, not this receptor alone: The whole spike protein was spanned by vaccine-associated CD4 TCRs, and dominant responses were seen in regions 160-218 and 743-854. Because no day 14 peak-response samples were available, repertoires were characterized only after the peak T cell response. After two AZD1222 doses, both the breadth and the depth of spike-specific TCRs were significantly higher than at day 0 and than in MenACWY recipients. Conclusions about previously exposed vaccinees are limited because only five to seven AZD1222 recipients were SARS-CoV-2 seropositive at baseline. Nearly half of unique spike-specific TCRs reportedly recognized epitopes outside regions mutated in the B.1.351 and B.1.1.7 variants. Participants were mostly white British and included more females than males, and it was suggested by the authors that clonal diversity may have been underestimated. The 56-69-year group was small, and its depth increase did not reach significance, likely because of low power.

V is cut back by 3 bases and J by 2 bases, with 5 bases in the junction unmatched. The germline V gene encodes CDR1 SGHRS and CDR2 YFSETQ. Its CDR3 holds 14 amino acids, cysteine through phenylalanine. CDR3 DNA is the only sequence kept; it has 42 bases, read in frame from the first base. The sample's time point label is to be understood as: baseline before first vaccination. Vaccinee samples came from UK trials COV001 and COV002, including a single-blind randomized controlled phase 2/3 trial of AZD1222 (ChAdOx1 nCoV-19) in healthy adults. For TCRbeta chain sequencing, PBMC samples were collected from trial participants at day 0 and at day 28 after the second dose. The CDR3 regions of human TCRbeta chains were analyzed by immunosequencing. The authors' analysis ran thus. Repertoire TCRs were matched against a reference library of SARS-CoV-2-specific TCRs generated with the MIRA antigen-specificity platform. Breadth meant the fraction of unique TCRs that were SARS-CoV-2-associated, whereas depth meant the fraction of total T cells that were SARS-CoV-2-associated. Each spike-specific TCR was assigned to its reactive spike region and to a CD4 or CD8 class using the MIRA data. Log10-transformed breadth and depth values were compared by one-way ANOVA with Sidak's multiple comparisons tests. TCRdb provides this immuneACCESS table in a form limited to in-frame rearrangements. Some clones are lacking; in checked studies, under half of them reflect an unresolved V gene, and why the rest are absent is not known. V, J and clone size are those of that table, while D and trimming were read from the DNA. The sample includes tens of thousands of clones, with 70% to 90% observed a single time. Roughly 1.6% of the sample is taken by the ten largest.

Concerning this clone: The clone's antigen remains unknown. No much larger clone exists at a distance of one base, and base qualities are not known.

The V and J genes are TRBV5-1 and TRBJ2-7, with 7 junctional bases fitting TRBD1. Material: peripheral blood, obtained on day 0 of AZD1222 vaccination. This clonotype was obtained from an adult in good health. The CDR3 is CASSSPDRAYEQYF. The DNA reads TGCGCCAGCAGCTCCCCTGACAGGGCCTACGAGCAGTACTTC.